This TCR beta chain was identified in a study of blood T cell repertoires in COVID-19. On the study more broadly: Both acute and convalescent COVID-19 samples were obtained from the United States, Italy and Spain. PBMCs, B-cell-depleted T cells, or T cells were the source of the cDNA or gDNA that made up the material.

This CDR3 has 13 residues. The germline gives CDR1 MNHEY, CDR2 SVGAGI. Trimming took off 5 bases at V and 3 bases at J, with 11 bases between the two ends. Study processing details: Estimated nucleated cell counts came from reference gene primer amplification. Some clones are missing from TCRdb's copy, which holds only in-frame ones; the method was immunoSEQ multiplex PCR. V, J and clone size were drawn from that table, and D and trimming were deduced from the DNA. Among 150,000 to 200,000 clones, 80% were seen once, and the ten largest hold about 7%. The chain joins TRBV6-5 to TRBJ2-7; tentatively, D is TRBD1 (6 bases). The sequence derives from a man in his fifties or sixties with acute or convalescent COVID-19. Source material: peripheral blood. The CDR3 sequence: CASSQGPIYEQYF. The CDR3 nucleotides are TGTGCCAGCAGTCAGGGGCCGATCTACGAGCAGTACTTC.